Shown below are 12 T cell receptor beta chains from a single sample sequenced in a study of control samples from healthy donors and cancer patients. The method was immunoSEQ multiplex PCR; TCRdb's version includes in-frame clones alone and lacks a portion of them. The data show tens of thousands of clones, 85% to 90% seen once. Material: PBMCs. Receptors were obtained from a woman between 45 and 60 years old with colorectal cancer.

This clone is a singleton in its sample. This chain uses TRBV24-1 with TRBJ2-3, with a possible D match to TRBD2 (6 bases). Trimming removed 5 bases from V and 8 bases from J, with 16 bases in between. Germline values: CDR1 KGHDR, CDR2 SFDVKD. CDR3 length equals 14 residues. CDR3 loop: CATSVEGQFVTQYF. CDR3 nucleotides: TGTGCCACCAGTGTGGAGGGTCAGTTCGTTACGCAGTATTTT.

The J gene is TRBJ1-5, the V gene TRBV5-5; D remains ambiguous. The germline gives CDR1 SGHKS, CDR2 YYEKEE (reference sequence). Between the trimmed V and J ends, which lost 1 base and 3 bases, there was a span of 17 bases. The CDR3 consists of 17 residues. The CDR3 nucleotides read TGTGCCAGCAGCTTGTATTTAAGTGCCCCTACCAATCAGCCCCAGCATTTT. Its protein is CASSLYLSAPTNQPQHF.

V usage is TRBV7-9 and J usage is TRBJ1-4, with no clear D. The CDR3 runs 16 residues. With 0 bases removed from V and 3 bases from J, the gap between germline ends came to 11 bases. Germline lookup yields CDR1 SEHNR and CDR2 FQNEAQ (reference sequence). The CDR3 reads CASSLARAFPNEKLFF. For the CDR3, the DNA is TGTGCCAGCAGCTTAGCGAGGGCCTTCCCTAATGAAAAACTGTTTTTT.

The CDR3: CASSYGRGITDTQYF. The CDR3 region has the DNA TGTGCCAGCAGTTACGGCAGGGGAATCACAGATACGCAGTATTTT. V and J are TRBV6-2 or TRBV6-3 and TRBJ2-3, with D maybe TRBD1 (6 bases). The V gene's germline CDR1 is MNHEY and CDR2 SVGEGT. The CDR3 contains 15 residues. Trimming removed 2 bases from V and 2 bases from J, with 11 bases in between.

CDR3 amino acids: CASSPPFGAGANVLTF. CDR3 in DNA: TGTGCCAGCAGCCCACCCTTCGGCGCTGGGGCCAACGTCCTGACTTTC. V and J are TRBV9 and TRBJ2-6; D not certain. The CDR3 loop spans 16 amino acids. CDR1 and CDR2 (germline): SGDLS, YYNGEE. V shed 4 bases and J shed 2 bases, with 13 bases lying between them.

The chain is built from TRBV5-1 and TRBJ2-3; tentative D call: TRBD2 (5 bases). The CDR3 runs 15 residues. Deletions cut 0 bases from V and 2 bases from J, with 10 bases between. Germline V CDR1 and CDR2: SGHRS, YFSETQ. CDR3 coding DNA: TGCGCCAGCAGCTTGGTGCCGGGGATCACAGATACGCAGTATTTT. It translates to CASSLVPGITDTQYF.

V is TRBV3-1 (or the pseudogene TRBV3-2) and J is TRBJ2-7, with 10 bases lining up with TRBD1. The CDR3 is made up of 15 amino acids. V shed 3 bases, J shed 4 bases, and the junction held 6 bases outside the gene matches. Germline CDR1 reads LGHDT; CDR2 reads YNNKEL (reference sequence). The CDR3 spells CASSQETGGAYEQYV. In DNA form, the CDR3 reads TGTGCCAGCAGCCAGGAGACAGGGGGCGCGTACGAGCAGTACGTC.

As DNA, the CDR3 is TGTGCCAGTAGTATTATTGAGGGGCAAGCCAAAAACATTCAGTACTTC. Translated: CASSIIEGQAKNIQYF. The chain is built from TRBV19 and TRBJ2-4; D is perhaps TRBD1 or TRBD2 (5 bases each). With 3 bases removed from V and 0 bases from J, the gap between germline ends came to 12 bases. Germline-derived CDR1 and CDR2 are LNHDA and SQIVND (reference sequence). The CDR3 is made up of 16 amino acids.

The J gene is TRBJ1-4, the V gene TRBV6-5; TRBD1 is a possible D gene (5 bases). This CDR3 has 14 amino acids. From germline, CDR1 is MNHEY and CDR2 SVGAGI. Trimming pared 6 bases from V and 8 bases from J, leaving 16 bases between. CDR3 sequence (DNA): TGTGCCAGCAGCACAGACTCGGGACGGGAAAAACTGTTTTTT. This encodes CASSTDSGREKLFF.

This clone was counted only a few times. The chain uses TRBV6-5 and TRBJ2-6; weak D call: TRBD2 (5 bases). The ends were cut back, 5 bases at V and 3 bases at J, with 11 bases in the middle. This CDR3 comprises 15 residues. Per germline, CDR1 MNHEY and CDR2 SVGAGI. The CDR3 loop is CASSNTRHGANVLTF. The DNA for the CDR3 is TGTGCCAGCAGTAACACTAGGCATGGGGCCAACGTCCTGACTTTC.

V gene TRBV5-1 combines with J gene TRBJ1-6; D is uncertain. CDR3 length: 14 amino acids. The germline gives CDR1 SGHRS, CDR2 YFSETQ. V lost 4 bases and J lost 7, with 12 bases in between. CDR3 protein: CASSPRAGNSPLHF. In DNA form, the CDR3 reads TGCGCCAGCAGCCCCCGGGCCGGGAATTCACCCCTCCACTTT.

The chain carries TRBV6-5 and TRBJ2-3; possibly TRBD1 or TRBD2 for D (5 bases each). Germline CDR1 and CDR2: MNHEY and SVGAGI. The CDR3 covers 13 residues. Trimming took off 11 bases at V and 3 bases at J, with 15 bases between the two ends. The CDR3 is CAALKRGTDTQYF. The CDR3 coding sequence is TGTGCCGCCCTGAAGAGGGGAACAGATACGCAGTATTTT.